These 5 T cell receptor beta chains share one sample of origin, sequenced in a study of T cells after yellow fever vaccination. TCRdb independently ran MiXCR on the 5' RACE reads; one entry per CDR3 protein. The sample lists hundreds of thousands of distinct CDR3 sequences, roughly 12% occurring once. The material sequenced was PBMCs, taken on the day of the first yellow fever vaccination. Every receptor here comes from a young man who received the YFV17D yellow fever vaccine.

This clonotype was observed a few times. The J gene is TRBJ2-3, the V gene TRBV27; TRBD2 aligns across 14 bases. The CDR3 has 17 amino acids. Germline CDR1 is MNHEY and CDR2 is SMNVEV (reference sequence). After removal of 5 bases from V and 6 bases from J, the junction contained 10 bases not matched to a gene. The CDR3 DNA reads as TGTGCCAGCAGTAACTTCGTGGGACTAGCGGGGGAGGATACGCAGTATTTT. This gives the protein CASSNFVGLAGEDTQYF.

Concerning this clonotype itself: An end of the junction differs from the germline gene, which may be a read error. The chain uses TRBV7-7 and TRBJ2-5; TRBD2 matches at 9 bases. The CDR3 loop spans 16 amino acids. Germline loops: CDR1 SSHAT, CDR2 FNYEAQ (reference sequence). CDR3 DNA sequence: TGTGCCACCAGCTTAGATCTGGCGGGGGGGGGCGAGACCCAGTACTTC. Its protein product is CATSLDLAGGGETQYF.

This clonotype occurred a few times. Here the CDR3 DNA reads TGTGCCAGCAGCCCGCTGGCAGGCACTTCCTACGAGCAGTACGTC. Translating gives CASSPLAGTSYEQYV. This chain links TRBV5-6 with TRBJ2-7; D remains unclear. Per the germline V gene, CDR1 is SGHDT and CDR2 is YYEEEE. The CDR3 loop spans 15 amino acids. V was shortened by 4 bases and J by 1 base, with 15 bases between the two germline ends.

The V call is TRBV18, the J call TRBJ2-3; 10 bases map to TRBD1. This CDR3 is built from 17 residues. V dropped 6 bases and J dropped 2; count of bases not matched to a gene: 11. CDR1 is KGHSH, CDR2 LQKENI, per germline. As DNA, the CDR3 is TGTGCCAGCTCGCCCTTTCCGGGACAGGGGTACACAGATACGCAGTATTTT. As protein: CASSPFPGQGYTDTQYF.

In its sample, this clonotype was seen a few times. The V gene is TRBV27, the J gene TRBJ2-2; a weak D match, TRBD2 (6 bases). This CDR3 has 14 amino acids. Trimming stripped 4 bases from V and 7 bases from J, with 13 bases between. The V gene's germline CDR1 is MNHEY and CDR2 SMNVEV (reference sequence). CDR3 sequence reads: CASSSTTGVGELFF. The CDR3 nucleotides are TGTGCCAGCAGTTCTACCACGGGGGTCGGGGAGCTGTTTTTT.